This entry is about one T cell receptor (beta chain). The antigen remains undetermined. Template-switching 5'RACE yielded the TCR cDNA; a universal primer site and UMIs were added in the process. TCRdb reprocessed the 5' RACE reads via MiXCR and lists one record per CDR3 protein. The sample consists of some 390,000 distinct CDR3 sequences, around 20% of them appearing once. This sample is drawn from a study of T cells after yellow fever vaccination. Study results and limitations: Re-detected after boosting: most primary clones, about 96% of CD4 and less than 90% of CD8. CD4 and CD8 compartments shared a small share of clonotypes, likely from convergent recombination.

With 0 bases removed from V and 0 bases from J, the gap between germline ends came to 9 bases. CDR1 is MNHEY and CDR2 is SVGAGI in the germline V gene. This CDR3 has 17 residues. The J gene is TRBJ2-6, the V gene TRBV6-5; D unclear. This clonotype was obtained from a man younger than 30 who received the YFV17D yellow fever vaccine. The specimen comprised PBMCs, sampled before the yellow fever booster vaccination. CDR3 nucleotide sequence: TGTGCCAGCAGTTACTCGAGGCGGATCTCTGGGGCCAACGTCCTGACTTTC. Translation gives CASSYSRRISGANVLTF.